This entry describes one T cell receptor beta chain. Its antigen remains unknown. These data belong to a study of shared clonotypes between healthy human individuals. Study results and limitations: Clonotypes that were shared across a few donors made up around 5% of naive CD4 clonotypes.

After removal of 7 bases from V and 4 bases from J, the junction contained 7 bases not matched to a gene. CDR3 length: 14 residues. Germline CDR1 and CDR2: LNHDA and SQIVND (reference sequence). Profiling relied on immunoSEQ multiplex PCR, and the TCRdb table lists in-frame clones only, not all of them. The sample comprises over a million clones, around 98.5% of which are singletons, and about 0.35% rests with the top ten. The chain carries TRBV19 and TRBJ1-2; TRBD1 matches 9 bases. Source material: naive CD4+ T cells sorted from blood. The sample's subset: CD45RA+ positively selected. The receptor's source is a man aged 30 to 39 in good health. The CDR3 nucleotides read TGTGCCAGTACCGGGACAGGGAGATCCTATGGCTACACCTTC. Translation gives CASTGTGRSYGYTF.